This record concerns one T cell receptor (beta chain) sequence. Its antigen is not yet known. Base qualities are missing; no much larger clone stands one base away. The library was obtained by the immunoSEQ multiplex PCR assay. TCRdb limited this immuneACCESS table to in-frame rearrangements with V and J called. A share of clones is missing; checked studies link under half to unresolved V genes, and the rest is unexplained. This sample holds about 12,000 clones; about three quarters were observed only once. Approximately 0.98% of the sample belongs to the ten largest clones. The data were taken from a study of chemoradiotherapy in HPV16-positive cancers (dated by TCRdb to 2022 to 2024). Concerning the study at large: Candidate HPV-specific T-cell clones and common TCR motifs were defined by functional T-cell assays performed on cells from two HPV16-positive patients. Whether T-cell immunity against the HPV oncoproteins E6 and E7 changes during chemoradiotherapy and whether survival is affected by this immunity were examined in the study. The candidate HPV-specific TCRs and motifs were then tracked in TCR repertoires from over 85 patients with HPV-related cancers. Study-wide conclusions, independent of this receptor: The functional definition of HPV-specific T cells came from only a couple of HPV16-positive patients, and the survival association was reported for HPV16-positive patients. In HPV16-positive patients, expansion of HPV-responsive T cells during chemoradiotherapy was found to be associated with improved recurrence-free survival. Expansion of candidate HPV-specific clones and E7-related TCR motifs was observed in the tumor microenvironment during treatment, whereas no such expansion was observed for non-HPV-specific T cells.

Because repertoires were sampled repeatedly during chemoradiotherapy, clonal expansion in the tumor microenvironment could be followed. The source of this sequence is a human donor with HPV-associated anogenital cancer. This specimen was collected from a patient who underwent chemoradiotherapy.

The nucleotide sequence reads TGCGCCAGCAGCTTCGGACAGCTCCAAGAGACCCAGTACTTC. Its translation is CASSFGQLQETQYF. The chain uses TRBV5-1 and TRBJ2-5, and possibly TRBD1, on 6 matching bases. The CDR3 numbers 14 residues from cysteine through phenylalanine. Only the CDR3 DNA is retained, 42 bases long and in frame from the first base. Taken from the germline V gene, the CDR1 and CDR2 loops are SGHRS and YFSETQ. Cut back by 2 bases and 1 base, the V and J ends lie 9 bases apart.